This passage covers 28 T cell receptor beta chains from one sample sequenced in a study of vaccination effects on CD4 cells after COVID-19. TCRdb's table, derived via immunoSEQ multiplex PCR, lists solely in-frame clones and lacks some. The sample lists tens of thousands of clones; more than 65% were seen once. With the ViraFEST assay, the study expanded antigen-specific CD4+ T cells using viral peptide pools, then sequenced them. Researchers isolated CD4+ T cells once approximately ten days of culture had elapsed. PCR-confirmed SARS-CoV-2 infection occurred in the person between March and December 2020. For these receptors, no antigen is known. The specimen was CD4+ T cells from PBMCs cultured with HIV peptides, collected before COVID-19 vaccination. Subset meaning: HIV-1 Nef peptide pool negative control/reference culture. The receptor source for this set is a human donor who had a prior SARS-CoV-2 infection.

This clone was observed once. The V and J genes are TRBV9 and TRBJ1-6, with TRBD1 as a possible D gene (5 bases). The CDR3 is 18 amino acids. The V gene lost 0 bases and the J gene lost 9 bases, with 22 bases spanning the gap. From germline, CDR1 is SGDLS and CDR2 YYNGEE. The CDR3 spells CASSVASQGGSLSSPLHF. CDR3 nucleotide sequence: TGTGCCAGCAGCGTAGCTTCCCAGGGAGGGTCCTTAAGTTCACCCCTCCACTTT. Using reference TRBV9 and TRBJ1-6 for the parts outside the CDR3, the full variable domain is DSGVTQTPKHLITATGQRVTLRCSPRSGDLSVYWYQQSLDQGLQFLIQYYNGEERAKGNILERFSAQQFPDLHSELNLSSLELGDSALYFCASSVASQGGSLSSPLHFGNGTRLTVT.

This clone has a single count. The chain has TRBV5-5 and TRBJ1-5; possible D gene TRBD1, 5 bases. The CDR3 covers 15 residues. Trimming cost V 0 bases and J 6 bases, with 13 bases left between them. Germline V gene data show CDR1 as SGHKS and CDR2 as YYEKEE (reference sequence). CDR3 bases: TGTGCCAGCAGCTTGGAAGGGGTGGGGAGTCAGCCCCAGCATTTT. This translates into CASSLEGVGSQPQHF. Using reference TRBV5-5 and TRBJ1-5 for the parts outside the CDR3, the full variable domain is DAGVTQSPTHLIKTRGQQVTLRCSPISGHKSVSWYQQVLGQGPQFIFQYYEKEERGRGNFPDRFSARQFPNYSSELNVNALLLGDSALYLCASSLEGVGSQPQHFGDGTRLSIL.

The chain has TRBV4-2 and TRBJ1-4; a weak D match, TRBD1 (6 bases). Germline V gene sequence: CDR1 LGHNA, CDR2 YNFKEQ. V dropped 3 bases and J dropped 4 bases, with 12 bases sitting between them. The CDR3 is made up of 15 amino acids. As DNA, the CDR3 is TGTGCCAGCAGCCAGGGGGTACAGGGTAATGAAAAACTGTTTTTT. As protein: CASSQGVQGNEKLFF.

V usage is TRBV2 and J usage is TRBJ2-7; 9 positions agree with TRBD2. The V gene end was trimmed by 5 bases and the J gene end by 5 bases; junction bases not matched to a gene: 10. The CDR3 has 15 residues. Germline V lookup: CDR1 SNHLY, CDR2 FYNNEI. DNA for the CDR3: TGTGCCAGCAGTTTCGACTCCGCTAGCGGGAACGAGCAGTACTTC. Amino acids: CASSFDSASGNEQYF.

This CDR3 is CAIRANHGQPQHF. DNA for the CDR3: TGTGCCATCAGAGCGAATCATGGCCAGCCCCAGCATTTT. The rearrangement links TRBV10-3 to TRBJ1-5, with D unclear. Trimming cost V 6 bases and J 7 bases, with 13 bases left between them. Germline CDR1 ENHRY, CDR2 SYGVKD. The CDR3 consists of 13 residues.

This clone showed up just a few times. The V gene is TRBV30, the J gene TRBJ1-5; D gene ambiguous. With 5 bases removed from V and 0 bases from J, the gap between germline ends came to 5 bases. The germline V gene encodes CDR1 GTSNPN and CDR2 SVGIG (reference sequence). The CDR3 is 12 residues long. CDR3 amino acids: CAWHLSNQPQHF. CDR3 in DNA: TGTGCCTGGCATCTTAGCAATCAGCCCCAGCATTTT.

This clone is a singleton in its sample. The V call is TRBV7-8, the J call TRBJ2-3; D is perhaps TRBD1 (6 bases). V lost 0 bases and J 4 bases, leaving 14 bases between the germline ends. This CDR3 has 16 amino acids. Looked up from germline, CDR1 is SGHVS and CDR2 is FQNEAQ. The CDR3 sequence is CASSLAARGTADTQYF. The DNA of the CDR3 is TGTGCCAGCAGCTTAGCGGCCAGGGGAACGGCAGATACGCAGTATTTT.

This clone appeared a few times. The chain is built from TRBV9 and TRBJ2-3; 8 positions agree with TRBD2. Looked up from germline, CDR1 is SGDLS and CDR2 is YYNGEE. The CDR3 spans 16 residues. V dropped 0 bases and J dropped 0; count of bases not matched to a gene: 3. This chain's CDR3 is CASSVAGGGSTDTQYF. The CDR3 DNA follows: TGTGCCAGCAGCGTAGCGGGCGGGGGGAGCACAGATACGCAGTATTTT. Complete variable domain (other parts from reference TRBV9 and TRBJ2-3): DSGVTQTPKHLITATGQRVTLRCSPRSGDLSVYWYQQSLDQGLQFLIQYYNGEERAKGNILERFSAQQFPDLHSELNLSSLELGDSALYFCASSVAGGGSTDTQYFGPGTRLTVL.

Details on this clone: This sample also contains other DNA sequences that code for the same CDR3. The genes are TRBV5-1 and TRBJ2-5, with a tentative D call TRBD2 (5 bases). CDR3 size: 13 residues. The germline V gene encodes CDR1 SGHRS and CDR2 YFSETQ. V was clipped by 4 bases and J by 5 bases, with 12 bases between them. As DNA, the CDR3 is TGCGCCAGCAGCCTCCCGGGCGGGGAGACCCAGTACTTC. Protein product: CASSLPGGETQYF.

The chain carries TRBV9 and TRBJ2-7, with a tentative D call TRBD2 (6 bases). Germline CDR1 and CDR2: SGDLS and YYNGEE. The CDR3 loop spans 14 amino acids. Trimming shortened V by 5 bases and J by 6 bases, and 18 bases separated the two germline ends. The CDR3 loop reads CASSPDGRTREQYF. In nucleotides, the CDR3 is TGTGCCAGCAGTCCCGATGGGAGGACCCGCGAGCAGTACTTC. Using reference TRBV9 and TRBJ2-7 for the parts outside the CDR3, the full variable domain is DSGVTQTPKHLITATGQRVTLRCSPRSGDLSVYWYQQSLDQGLQFLIQYYNGEERAKGNILERFSAQQFPDLHSELNLSSLELGDSALYFCASSPDGRTREQYFGPGTRLTVT.

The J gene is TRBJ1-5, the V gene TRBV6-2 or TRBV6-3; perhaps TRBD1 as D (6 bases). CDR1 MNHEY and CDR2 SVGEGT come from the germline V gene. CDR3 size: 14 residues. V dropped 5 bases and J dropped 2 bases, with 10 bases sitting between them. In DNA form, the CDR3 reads TGTGCCAGCAGTGACAGGACAGGCAATCAGCCCCAGCATTTT. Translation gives CASSDRTGNQPQHF.

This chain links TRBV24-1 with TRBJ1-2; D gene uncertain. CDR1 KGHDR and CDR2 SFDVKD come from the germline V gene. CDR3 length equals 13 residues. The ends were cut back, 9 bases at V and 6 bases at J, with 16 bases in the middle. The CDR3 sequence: CATSGRMMDGYTF. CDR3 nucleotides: TGTGCCACCTCGGGCAGAATGATGGATGGCTACACCTTC.

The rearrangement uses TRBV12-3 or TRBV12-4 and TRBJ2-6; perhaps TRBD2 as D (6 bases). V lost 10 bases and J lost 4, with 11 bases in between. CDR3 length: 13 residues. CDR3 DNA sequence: TGTGCCACCGGGGAGGTCGGGGCCAACGTCCTGACTTTC. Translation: CATGEVGANVLTF.

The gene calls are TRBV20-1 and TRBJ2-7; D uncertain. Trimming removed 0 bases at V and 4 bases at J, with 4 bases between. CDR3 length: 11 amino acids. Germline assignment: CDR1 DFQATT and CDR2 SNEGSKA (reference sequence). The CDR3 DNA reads TGCAGTGCTAGAGATACGTACGAGCAGTACTTC. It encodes CSARDTYEQYF.

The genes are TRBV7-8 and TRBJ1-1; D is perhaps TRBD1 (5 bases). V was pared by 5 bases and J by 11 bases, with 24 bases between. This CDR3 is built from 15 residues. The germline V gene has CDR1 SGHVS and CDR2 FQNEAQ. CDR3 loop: CASSRGTAGAESAFF. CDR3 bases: TGTGCCAGCAGCCGAGGGACCGCTGGGGCTGAAAGCGCTTTCTTT.

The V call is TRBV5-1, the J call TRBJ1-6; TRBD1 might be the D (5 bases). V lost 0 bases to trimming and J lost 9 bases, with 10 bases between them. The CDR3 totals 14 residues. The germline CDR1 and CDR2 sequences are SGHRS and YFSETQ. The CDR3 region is CASSLGGTSSPLHF. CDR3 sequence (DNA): TGCGCCAGCAGCTTGGGGGGGACGAGTTCACCCCTCCACTTT.

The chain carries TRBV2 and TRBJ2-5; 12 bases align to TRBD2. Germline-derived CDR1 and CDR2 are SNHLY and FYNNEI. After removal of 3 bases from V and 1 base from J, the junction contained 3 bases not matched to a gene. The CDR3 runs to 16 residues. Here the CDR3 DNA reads TGTGCCAGCAGTGAGCGACTAGCGGGGGCCCAAGAGACCCAGTACTTC. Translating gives CASSERLAGAQETQYF.

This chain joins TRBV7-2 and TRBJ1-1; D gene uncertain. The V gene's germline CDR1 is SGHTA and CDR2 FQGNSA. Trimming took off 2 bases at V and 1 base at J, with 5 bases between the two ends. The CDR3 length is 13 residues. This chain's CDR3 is CASSLQPNTEAFF. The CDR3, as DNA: TGTGCCAGCAGCTTACAGCCGAACACTGAAGCTTTCTTT.

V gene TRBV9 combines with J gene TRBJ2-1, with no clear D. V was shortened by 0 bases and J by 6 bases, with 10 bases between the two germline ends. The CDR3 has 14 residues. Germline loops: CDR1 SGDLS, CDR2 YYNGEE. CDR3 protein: CASSVGPRTNEQFF. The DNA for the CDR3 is TGTGCCAGCAGCGTAGGTCCTAGAACCAATGAGCAGTTCTTC.

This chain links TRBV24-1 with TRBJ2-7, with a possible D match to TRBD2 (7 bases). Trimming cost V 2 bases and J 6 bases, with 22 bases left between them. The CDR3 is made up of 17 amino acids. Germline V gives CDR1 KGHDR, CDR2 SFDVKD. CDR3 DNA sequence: TGTGCCACCAGTGATTCGCGAGGGAGGGTCGGCAGGGGCGAGCAGTACTTC. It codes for CATSDSRGRVGRGEQYF.

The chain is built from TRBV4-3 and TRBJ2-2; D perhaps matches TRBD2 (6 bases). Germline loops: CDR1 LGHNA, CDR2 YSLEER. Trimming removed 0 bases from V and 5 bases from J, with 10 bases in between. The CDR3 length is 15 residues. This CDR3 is CASSQEFAGTGELFF. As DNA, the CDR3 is TGCGCCAGCAGCCAAGAATTCGCGGGAACCGGGGAGCTGTTTTTT.

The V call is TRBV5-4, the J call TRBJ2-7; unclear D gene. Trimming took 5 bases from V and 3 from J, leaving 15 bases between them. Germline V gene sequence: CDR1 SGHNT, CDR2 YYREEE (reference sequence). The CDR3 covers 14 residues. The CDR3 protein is CASRPNDLDYEQYF. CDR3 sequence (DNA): TGTGCCAGCAGGCCAAACGACCTGGACTACGAGCAGTACTTC.

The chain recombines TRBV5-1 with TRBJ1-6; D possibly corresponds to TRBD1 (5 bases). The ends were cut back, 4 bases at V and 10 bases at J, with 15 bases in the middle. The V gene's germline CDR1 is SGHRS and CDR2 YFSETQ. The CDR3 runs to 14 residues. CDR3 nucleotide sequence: TGCGCCAGCAGCCTGGGACGGCGGGCGTCACCCCTCCACTTT. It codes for CASSLGRRASPLHF.

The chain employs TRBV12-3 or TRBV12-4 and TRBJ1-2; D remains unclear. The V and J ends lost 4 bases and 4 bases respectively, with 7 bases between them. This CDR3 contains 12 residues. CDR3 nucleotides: TGTGCCAGCAGTTGGTCGATCTATGGCTACACCTTC. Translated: CASSWSIYGYTF.

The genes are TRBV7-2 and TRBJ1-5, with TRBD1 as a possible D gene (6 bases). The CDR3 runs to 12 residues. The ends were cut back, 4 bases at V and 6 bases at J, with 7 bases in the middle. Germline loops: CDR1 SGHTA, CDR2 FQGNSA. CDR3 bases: TGTGCCAGCAGCTCCAGGGGTCAGCCCCAGCATTTT. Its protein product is CASSSRGQPQHF.

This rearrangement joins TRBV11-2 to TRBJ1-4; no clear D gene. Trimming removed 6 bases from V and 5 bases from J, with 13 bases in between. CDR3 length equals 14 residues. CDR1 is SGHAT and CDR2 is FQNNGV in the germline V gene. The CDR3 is CASSQAWTNEKLFF. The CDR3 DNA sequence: TGTGCCAGCAGTCAAGCCTGGACCAATGAAAAACTGTTTTTT.

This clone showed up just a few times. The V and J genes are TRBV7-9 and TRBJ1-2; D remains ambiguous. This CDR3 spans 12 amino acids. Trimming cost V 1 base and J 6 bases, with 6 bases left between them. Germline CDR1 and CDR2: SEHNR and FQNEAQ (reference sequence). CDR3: CASSLEGHGYTF. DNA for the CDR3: TGTGCCAGCAGCTTAGAGGGCCATGGCTACACCTTC.

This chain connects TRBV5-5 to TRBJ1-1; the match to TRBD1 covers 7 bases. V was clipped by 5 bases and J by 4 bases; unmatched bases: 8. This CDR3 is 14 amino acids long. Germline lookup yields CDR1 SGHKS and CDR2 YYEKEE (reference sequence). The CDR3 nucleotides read TGTGCCAGCAGAAGGGGACAGTTGCTCACTGAAGCTTTCTTT. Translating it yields CASRRGQLLTEAFF.